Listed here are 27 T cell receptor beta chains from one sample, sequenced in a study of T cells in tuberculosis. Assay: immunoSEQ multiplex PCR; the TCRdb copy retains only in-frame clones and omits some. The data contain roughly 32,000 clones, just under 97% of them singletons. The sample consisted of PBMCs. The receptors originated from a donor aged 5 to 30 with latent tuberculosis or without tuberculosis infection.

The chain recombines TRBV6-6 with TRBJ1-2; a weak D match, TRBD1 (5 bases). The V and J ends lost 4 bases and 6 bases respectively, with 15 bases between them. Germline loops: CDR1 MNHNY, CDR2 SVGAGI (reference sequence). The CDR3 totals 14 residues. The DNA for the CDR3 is TGTGCCAGCAGTTCTCATGGGGCAGGGAATGGCTACACCTTC. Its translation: CASSSHGAGNGYTF.

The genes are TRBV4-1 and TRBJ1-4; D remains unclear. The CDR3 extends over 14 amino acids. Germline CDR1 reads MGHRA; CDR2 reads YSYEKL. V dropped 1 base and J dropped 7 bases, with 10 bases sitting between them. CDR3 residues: CASSQGPGSEKLFF. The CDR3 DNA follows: TGCGCCAGCAGCCAAGGGCCAGGAAGTGAAAAACTGTTTTTT.

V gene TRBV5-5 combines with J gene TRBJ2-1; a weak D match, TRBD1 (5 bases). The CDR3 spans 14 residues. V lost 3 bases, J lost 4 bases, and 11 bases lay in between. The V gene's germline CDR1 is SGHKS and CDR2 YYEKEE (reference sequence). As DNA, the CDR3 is TGTGCCAGCAGCTCCGGGCAGGGATACAATGAGCAGTTCTTC. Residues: CASSSGQGYNEQFF.

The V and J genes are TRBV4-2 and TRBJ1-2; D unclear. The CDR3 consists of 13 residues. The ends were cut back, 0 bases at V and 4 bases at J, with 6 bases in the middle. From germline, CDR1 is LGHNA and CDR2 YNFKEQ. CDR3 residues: CASSQETTYGYTF. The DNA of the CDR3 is TGTGCCAGCAGCCAAGAGACAACCTATGGCTACACCTTC.

The chain's CDR3 is CSVLRDSQETQYF. The CDR3 bases are TGCAGCGTTCTTAGGGACAGCCAAGAGACCCAGTACTTC. This chain joins TRBV29-1 and TRBJ2-5, with TRBD1 identical over 7 bases. The CDR3 sequence is 13 residues long. With 5 bases clipped from V and 1 base from J, the junction kept 4 bases outside the gene matches. Germline lookup yields CDR1 SQVTM and CDR2 ANQGSEA.

The CDR3 nucleotides are TGTGCCAGCACCGCTTTCGGGGACTATGGCTACACCTTC. Encoded protein: CASTAFGDYGYTF. J is TRBJ1-2 and V is TRBV2; D ambiguous. V was clipped by 7 bases and J by 3 bases, with 12 bases between them. Germline V gene data show CDR1 as SNHLY and CDR2 as FYNNEI. The CDR3 spans 13 residues.

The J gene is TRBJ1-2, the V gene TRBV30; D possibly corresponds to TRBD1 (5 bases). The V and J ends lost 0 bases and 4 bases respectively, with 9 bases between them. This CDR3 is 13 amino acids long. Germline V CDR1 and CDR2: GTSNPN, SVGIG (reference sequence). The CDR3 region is CAWSVDRGYGYTF. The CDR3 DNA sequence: TGTGCCTGGAGTGTAGACAGAGGCTATGGCTACACCTTC.

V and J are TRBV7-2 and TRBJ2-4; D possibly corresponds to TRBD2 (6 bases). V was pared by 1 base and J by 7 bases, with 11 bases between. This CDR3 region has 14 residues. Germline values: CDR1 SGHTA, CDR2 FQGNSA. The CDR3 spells CASSLDLGRNIQYF. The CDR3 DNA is TGTGCCAGCAGCTTAGATCTAGGGAGGAACATTCAGTACTTC.

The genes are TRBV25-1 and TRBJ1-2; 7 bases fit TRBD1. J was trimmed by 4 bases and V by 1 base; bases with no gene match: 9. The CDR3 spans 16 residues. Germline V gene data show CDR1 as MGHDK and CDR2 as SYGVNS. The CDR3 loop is CASSESGGQVSYGYTF. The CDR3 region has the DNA TGTGCCAGCAGTGAATCGGGCGGACAGGTTAGCTATGGCTACACCTTC.

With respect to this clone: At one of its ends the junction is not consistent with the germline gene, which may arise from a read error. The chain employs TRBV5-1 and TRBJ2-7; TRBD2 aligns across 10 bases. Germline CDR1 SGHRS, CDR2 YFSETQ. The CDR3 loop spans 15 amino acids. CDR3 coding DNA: TGCGCCAGCAGCTTGGAACTAGCGGGGACCTACGTGCAGTACTTC. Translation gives CASSLELAGTYVQYF.

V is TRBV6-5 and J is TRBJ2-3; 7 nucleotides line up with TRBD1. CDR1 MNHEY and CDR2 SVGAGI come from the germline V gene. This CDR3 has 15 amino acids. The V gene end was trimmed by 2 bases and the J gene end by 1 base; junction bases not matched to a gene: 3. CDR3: CASSYGDRRTDTQYF. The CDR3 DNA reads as TGTGCCAGCAGTTACGGGGACAGACGCACAGATACGCAGTATTTT.

The CDR3 is CSVRDSTNYGYTF. In DNA form, the CDR3 reads TGCAGCGTCCGGGACAGCACTAACTATGGCTACACCTTC. The genes are TRBV29-1 and TRBJ1-2, with 7 bases aligning to TRBD1. The junction had 4 bases not matched to a gene; V was cut back by 6 bases and J by 0 bases. The CDR3 consists of 13 residues. Per the germline V gene, CDR1 is SQVTM and CDR2 is ANQGSEA.

CDR3 protein: CASSKAPTGGNTIYF. In DNA, the CDR3 is TGTGCCAGCAGCAAAGCCCCGACTGGAGGAAACACCATATATTTT. The J gene is TRBJ1-3, the V gene TRBV7-8; D ambiguous. Germline V gives CDR1 SGHVS, CDR2 FQNEAQ. V was pared by 5 bases and J by 4 bases, with 15 bases between. The CDR3 is 15 amino acids.

The CDR3 reads CASSVGQGREQYF. CDR3 coding DNA: TGTGCCAGCAGCGTAGGACAGGGGAGGGAGCAGTACTTC. This chain joins TRBV11-2 and TRBJ2-7, with 9 bases lining up with TRBD1. The V and J ends lost 5 bases and 7 bases, in that order; junction bases with no gene match: 6. CDR1 SGHAT and CDR2 FQNNGV come from the germline V gene. The CDR3 covers 13 residues. Using reference TRBV11-2 and TRBJ2-7 for the parts outside the CDR3, the full variable domain is EAGVAQSPRYKIIEKRQSVAFWCNPISGHATLYWYQQILGQGPKLLIQFQNNGVVDDSQLPKDRFSAERLKGVDSTLKIQPAKLEDSAVYLCASSVGQGREQYFGPGTRLTVT.

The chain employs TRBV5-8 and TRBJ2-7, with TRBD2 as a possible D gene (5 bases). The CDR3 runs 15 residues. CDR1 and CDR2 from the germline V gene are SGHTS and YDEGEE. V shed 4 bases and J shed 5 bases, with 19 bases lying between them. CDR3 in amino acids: CASSLTWAGFHEQYF. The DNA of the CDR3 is TGTGCCAGCAGCCTGACTTGGGCGGGTTTCCACGAGCAGTACTTC.

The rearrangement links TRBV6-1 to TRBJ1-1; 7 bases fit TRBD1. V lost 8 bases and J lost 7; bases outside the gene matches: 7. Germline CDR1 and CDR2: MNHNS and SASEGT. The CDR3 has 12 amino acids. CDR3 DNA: TGTGCCAGCCTTCGGACAGGCCTTGAAGCTTTCTTT. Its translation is CASLRTGLEAFF.

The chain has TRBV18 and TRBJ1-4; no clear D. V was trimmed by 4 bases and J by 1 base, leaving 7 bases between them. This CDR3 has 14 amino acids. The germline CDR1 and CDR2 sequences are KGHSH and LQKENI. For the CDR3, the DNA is TGTGCCAGCTCACTGGCAAGAACTAATGAAAAACTGTTTTTT. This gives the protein CASSLARTNEKLFF.

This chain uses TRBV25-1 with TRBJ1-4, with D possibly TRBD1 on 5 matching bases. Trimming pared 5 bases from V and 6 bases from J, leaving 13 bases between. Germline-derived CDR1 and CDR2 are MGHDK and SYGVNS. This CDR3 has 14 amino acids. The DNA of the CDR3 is TGTGCCAGCAGTCCCCGGGGGTCCGATGAAAAACTGTTTTTT. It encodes CASSPRGSDEKLFF.

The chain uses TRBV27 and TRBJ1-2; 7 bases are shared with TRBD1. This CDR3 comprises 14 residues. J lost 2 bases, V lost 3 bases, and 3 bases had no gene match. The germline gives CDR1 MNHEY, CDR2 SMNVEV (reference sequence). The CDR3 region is CASSFKGANYGYTF. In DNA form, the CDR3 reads TGTGCCAGCAGTTTTAAGGGGGCCAACTATGGCTACACCTTC.

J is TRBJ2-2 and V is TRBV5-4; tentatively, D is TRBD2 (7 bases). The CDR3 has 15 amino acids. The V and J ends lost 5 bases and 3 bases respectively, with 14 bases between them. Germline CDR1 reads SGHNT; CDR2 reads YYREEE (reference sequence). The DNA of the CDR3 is TGTGCCAGCAGGGACCGGGGGGCAGACACCGGGGAGCTGTTTTTT. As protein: CASRDRGADTGELFF. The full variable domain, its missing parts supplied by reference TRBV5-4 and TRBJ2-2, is ETGVTQSPTHLIKTRGQQVTLRCSSQSGHNTVSWYQQALGQGPQFIFQYYREEENGRGNFPPRFSGLQFPNYSSELNVNALELDDSALYLCASRDRGADTGELFFGEGSRLTVL.

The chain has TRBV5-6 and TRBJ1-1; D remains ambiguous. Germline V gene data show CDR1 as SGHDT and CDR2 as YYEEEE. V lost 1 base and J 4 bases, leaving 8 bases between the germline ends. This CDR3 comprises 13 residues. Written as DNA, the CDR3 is TGTGCCAGCAGCTTGTGGTCACTCACTGAAGCTTTCTTT. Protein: CASSLWSLTEAFF.

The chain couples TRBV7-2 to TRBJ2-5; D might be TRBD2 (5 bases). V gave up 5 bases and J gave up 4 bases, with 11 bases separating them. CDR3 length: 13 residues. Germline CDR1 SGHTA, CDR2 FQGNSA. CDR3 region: CASSISVGETQYF. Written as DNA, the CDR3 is TGTGCCAGCAGCATTAGCGTCGGAGAGACCCAGTACTTC.

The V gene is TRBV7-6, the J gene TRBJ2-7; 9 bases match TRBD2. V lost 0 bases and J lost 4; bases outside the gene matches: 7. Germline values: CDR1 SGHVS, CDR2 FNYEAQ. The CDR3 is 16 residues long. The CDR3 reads CASSLAASAGGYEQYF. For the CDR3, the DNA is TGTGCCAGCAGCTTAGCGGCATCCGCGGGAGGGTACGAGCAGTACTTC.

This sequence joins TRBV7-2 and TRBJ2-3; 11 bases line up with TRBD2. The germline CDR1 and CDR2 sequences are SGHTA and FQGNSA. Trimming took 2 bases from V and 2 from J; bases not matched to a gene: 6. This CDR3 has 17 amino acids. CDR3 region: CASSLSPGLAVTDTQYF. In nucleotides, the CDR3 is TGTGCCAGCAGCTTATCACCGGGACTAGCGGTCACAGATACGCAGTATTTT. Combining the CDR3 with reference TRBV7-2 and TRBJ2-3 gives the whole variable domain GAGVSQSPSNKVTEKGKDVELRCDPISGHTALYWYRQSLGQGLEFLIYFQGNSAPDKSGLPSDRFSAERTGGSVSTLTIQRTQQEDSAVYLCASSLSPGLAVTDTQYFGPGTRLTVL.

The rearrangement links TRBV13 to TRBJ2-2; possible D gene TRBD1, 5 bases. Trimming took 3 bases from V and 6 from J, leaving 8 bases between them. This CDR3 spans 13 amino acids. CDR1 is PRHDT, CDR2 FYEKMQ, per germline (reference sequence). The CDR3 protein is CASSLQGPGELFF. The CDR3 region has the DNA TGTGCCAGCAGCTTGCAGGGTCCCGGGGAGCTGTTTTTT.

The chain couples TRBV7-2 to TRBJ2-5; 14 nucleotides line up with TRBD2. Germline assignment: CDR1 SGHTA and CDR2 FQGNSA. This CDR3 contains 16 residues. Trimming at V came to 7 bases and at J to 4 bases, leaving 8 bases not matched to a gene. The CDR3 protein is CASTQGGTSGRETQYF. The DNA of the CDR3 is TGTGCCAGCACCCAGGGGGGGACTAGCGGGAGAGAGACCCAGTACTTC.

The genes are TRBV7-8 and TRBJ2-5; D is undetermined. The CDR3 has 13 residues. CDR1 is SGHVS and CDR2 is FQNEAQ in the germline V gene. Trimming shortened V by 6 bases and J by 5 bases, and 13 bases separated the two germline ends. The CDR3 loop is CASRLLNMETQYF. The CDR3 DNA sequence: TGTGCCAGCAGACTACTGAATATGGAGACCCAGTACTTC.